This note documents a single TCR beta chain sequence. Patients at the Seattle site were enrolled during active infection and followed longitudinally. Between the trimmed V and J ends, which lost 8 bases and 2 bases, there was a span of 10 bases. CDR1 is MNHEY, CDR2 SVGAGI, per germline. There are 13 residues in the CDR3. This sample was taken from a study of blood T cell repertoires in COVID-19. Whole-study context: Acute and convalescent COVID-19 samples came from the United States, Italy and Spain. In each case, the material was cDNA or gDNA derived from T cells, B-cell-depleted T cells, or PBMCs.

Libraries were prepared by immunoSEQ multiplex PCR; TCRdb keeps only in-frame clonotypes and omits some of them. The table records approximately 58,000 clones, roughly four fifths of them present only once. The sequence came from a man aged 55 to 70 with COVID-19, enrolled during active disease. Input material: peripheral blood. The rearrangement links TRBV6-5 to TRBJ2-1; tentative D call: TRBD1 (6 bases). CDR3: CASHRAAYNEQFF. CDR3 bases: TGTGCCAGCCACAGGGCAGCCTACAATGAGCAGTTCTTC.